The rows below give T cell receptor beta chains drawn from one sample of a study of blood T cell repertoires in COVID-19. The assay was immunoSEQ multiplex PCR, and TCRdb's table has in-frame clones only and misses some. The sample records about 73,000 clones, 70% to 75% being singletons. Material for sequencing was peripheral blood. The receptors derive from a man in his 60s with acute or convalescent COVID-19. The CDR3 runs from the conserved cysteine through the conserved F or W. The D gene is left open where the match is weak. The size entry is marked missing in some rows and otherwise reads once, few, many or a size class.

cdr3_aa: CASSQEPPLANQETQYF; cdr3_nt: TGTGCCAGCAGCCAAGAACCGCCTCTAGCGAACCAAGAGACCCAGTACTTC; cdr3_length: 17; v_call: TRBV3-1/TRBV3-2; j_call: TRBJ2-5; d_call: NA; clone_size: NA
cdr3_aa: CASSQGSGNTIYF; cdr3_nt: TGTGCCAGCAGTCAGGGTTCTGGAAACACCATATATTTT; cdr3_length: 13; v_call: TRBV6-5; j_call: TRBJ1-3; d_call: NA; clone_size: NA
cdr3_aa: CASGLVVGSSYNEQFF; cdr3_nt: TGTGCTAGTGGTTTGGTGGTCGGGAGCTCCTACAATGAGCAGTTCTTC; cdr3_length: 16; v_call: TRBV12-5; j_call: TRBJ2-1; d_call: NA; clone_size: NA
cdr3_aa: CAIGEGRAGTEAFF; cdr3_nt: TGTGCCATCGGGGAGGGCCGGGCGGGCACTGAAGCTTTCTTT; cdr3_length: 14; v_call: TRBV10-3; j_call: TRBJ1-1; d_call: NA; clone_size: NA
cdr3_aa: CASRDRGKLDEQFF; cdr3_nt: TGTGCCAGCAGGGACAGGGGAAAATTGGATGAGCAGTTCTTC; cdr3_length: 14; v_call: TRBV19; j_call: TRBJ2-1; d_call: TRBD1; clone_size: NA
cdr3_aa: CASSLGTVNEKLFF; cdr3_nt: TGCGCCAGCAGCTTGGGGACAGTGAATGAAAAACTGTTTTTT; cdr3_length: 14; v_call: TRBV5-1; j_call: TRBJ1-4; d_call: NA; clone_size: NA
cdr3_aa: CASSLGTGGSSPLHF; cdr3_nt: TGTGCCAGCAGCCTCGGGACAGGGGGAAGTTCACCCCTCCACTTT; cdr3_length: 15; v_call: TRBV7-9; j_call: TRBJ1-6; d_call: TRBD1; clone_size: NA
cdr3_aa: CASSPMAGGPDTQYF; cdr3_nt: TGTGCCAGCAGCCCGATGGCGGGGGGGCCAGATACGCAGTATTTT; cdr3_length: 15; v_call: TRBV6-5; j_call: TRBJ2-3; d_call: TRBD2; clone_size: NA
cdr3_aa: CATTGKGSETQYF; cdr3_nt: TGTGCCACCACAGGGAAGGGGTCGGAGACCCAGTACTTC; cdr3_length: 13; v_call: TRBV7-9; j_call: TRBJ2-5; d_call: NA; clone_size: few
cdr3_aa: CASSGTGSQETQYF; cdr3_nt: TGTGCCAGTTCCGGGACAGGTAGCCAAGAGACCCAGTACTTC; cdr3_length: 14; v_call: TRBV19; j_call: TRBJ2-5; d_call: TRBD1; clone_size: NA
cdr3_aa: CASSGLAASNEQYF; cdr3_nt: TGTGCCAGCAGCGGACTAGCGGCTTCTAACGAGCAGTACTTC; cdr3_length: 14; v_call: TRBV7-8; j_call: TRBJ2-7; d_call: TRBD2; clone_size: NA
cdr3_aa: CASTKEEEGFDEQFF; cdr3_nt: TGTGCCAGCACCAAAGAAGAGGAGGGATTCGATGAGCAGTTCTTC; cdr3_length: 15; v_call: TRBV2; j_call: TRBJ2-1; d_call: NA; clone_size: NA
cdr3_aa: CASSLGPVRTMRNTIYF; cdr3_nt: TGTGCCAGCAGCTTGGGGCCAGTCCGGACTATGCGAAACACCATATATTTT; cdr3_length: 17; v_call: TRBV5-6; j_call: TRBJ1-3; d_call: NA; clone_size: few
cdr3_aa: CASSYDRHYGYTF; cdr3_nt: TGTGCCAGCAGTTACGACAGGCACTATGGCTACACCTTC; cdr3_length: 13; v_call: TRBV6-2/TRBV6-3; j_call: TRBJ1-2; d_call: NA; clone_size: NA
cdr3_aa: CASLSGHGETQYF; cdr3_nt: TGTGCCAGCCTATCAGGGCATGGGGAGACCCAGTACTTC; cdr3_length: 13; v_call: TRBV19; j_call: TRBJ2-5; d_call: NA; clone_size: NA
cdr3_aa: CASSLTGFPNQPQHF; cdr3_nt: TGTGCCAGCAGCTTGACGGGGTTCCCCAATCAGCCCCAGCATTTT; cdr3_length: 15; v_call: TRBV5-6; j_call: TRBJ1-5; d_call: NA; clone_size: NA
cdr3_aa: CATSGTPTGELFF; cdr3_nt: TGTGCCACCAGTGGGACTCCCACCGGGGAGCTGTTTTTT; cdr3_length: 13; v_call: TRBV24-1; j_call: TRBJ2-2; d_call: NA; clone_size: once
cdr3_aa: CASSPNLYDIFNTEAFF; cdr3_nt: TGTGCCAGCAGCCCGAACCTATACGACATTTTTAACACTGAAGCTTTCTTT; cdr3_length: 17; v_call: TRBV5-6; j_call: TRBJ1-1; d_call: NA; clone_size: NA
cdr3_aa: CASSPDISGNTIYF; cdr3_nt: TGTGCCAGCAGCCCGGACATTTCTGGAAACACCATATATTTT; cdr3_length: 14; v_call: TRBV7-2; j_call: TRBJ1-3; d_call: NA; clone_size: NA
cdr3_aa: CASSPRGAAGELFF; cdr3_nt: TGCGCCAGCAGCCCCCGGGGGGCGGCCGGGGAGCTGTTTTTT; cdr3_length: 14; v_call: TRBV5-1; j_call: TRBJ2-2; d_call: NA; clone_size: NA
cdr3_aa: CASTAGTGEQETQYF; cdr3_nt: TGTGCCAGCACCGCCGGGACAGGGGAGCAGGAGACCCAGTACTTC; cdr3_length: 15; v_call: TRBV6-5; j_call: TRBJ2-5; d_call: TRBD1; clone_size: few
cdr3_aa: CASSLMGTSYNEQFF; cdr3_nt: TGTGCCAGCAGCTTAATGGGGACTAGTTACAATGAGCAGTTCTTC; cdr3_length: 15; v_call: TRBV7-3; j_call: TRBJ2-1; d_call: TRBD2; clone_size: NA
cdr3_aa: CASSEFRTAQETQYF; cdr3_nt: TGTGCCAGCAGTGAGTTCCGGACAGCCCAAGAGACCCAGTACTTC; cdr3_length: 15; v_call: TRBV6-1; j_call: TRBJ2-5; d_call: NA; clone_size: few
cdr3_aa: CAWSGGQMSQETQYF; cdr3_nt: TGTGCCTGGAGTGGGGGCCAGATGTCCCAAGAGACCCAGTACTTC; cdr3_length: 15; v_call: TRBV30; j_call: TRBJ2-5; d_call: NA; clone_size: NA
cdr3_aa: CASSRLANTEAFF; cdr3_nt: TGTGCCAGTAGTAGGCTGGCGAACACTGAAGCTTTCTTT; cdr3_length: 13; v_call: TRBV19; j_call: TRBJ1-1; d_call: NA; clone_size: NA
cdr3_aa: CASSLTGVYGYTF; cdr3_nt: TGTGCCAGCAGCCTAACAGGGGTGTATGGCTACACCTTC; cdr3_length: 13; v_call: TRBV3-1/TRBV3-2; j_call: TRBJ1-2; d_call: TRBD1; clone_size: NA
cdr3_aa: CATGGLAGGLYEQYF; cdr3_nt: TGTGCCACCGGAGGACTAGCGGGAGGCTTATACGAGCAGTACTTC; cdr3_length: 15; v_call: TRBV24-1; j_call: TRBJ2-7; d_call: TRBD2; clone_size: NA
cdr3_aa: CASSLRRPGGEKLFF; cdr3_nt: TGTGCCAGCAGCTTAAGGCGGCCCGGGGGTGAAAAACTGTTTTTT; cdr3_length: 15; v_call: TRBV7-8; j_call: TRBJ1-4; d_call: NA; clone_size: NA
cdr3_aa: CASGTDSYEQYF; cdr3_nt: TGTGCCAGCGGCACGGACAGCTACGAGCAGTACTTC; cdr3_length: 12; v_call: TRBV2; j_call: TRBJ2-7; d_call: NA; clone_size: NA
cdr3_aa: CASRQGLWETQYF; cdr3_nt: TGTGCCAGCAGACAGGGGTTGTGGGAGACCCAGTACTTC; cdr3_length: 13; v_call: TRBV6-5; j_call: TRBJ2-5; d_call: TRBD1; clone_size: NA
cdr3_aa: CASSLPGGGSNSPLHF; cdr3_nt: TGTGCCAGCAGTTTACCCGGGGGTGGAAGTAATTCACCCCTCCACTTT; cdr3_length: 16; v_call: TRBV28; j_call: TRBJ1-6; d_call: NA; clone_size: NA
cdr3_aa: CASRSPDRSSGNTIYF; cdr3_nt: TGTGCCAGCAGGAGTCCTGACAGAAGCTCTGGAAACACCATATATTTT; cdr3_length: 16; v_call: TRBV2; j_call: TRBJ1-3; d_call: NA; clone_size: NA
cdr3_aa: CASSSGLVLDEQFF; cdr3_nt: TGCGCCAGCAGCTCCGGACTGGTGTTGGATGAGCAGTTCTTC; cdr3_length: 14; v_call: TRBV5-1; j_call: TRBJ2-1; d_call: NA; clone_size: NA
cdr3_aa: CASSPRQGDLAF; cdr3_nt: TGTGCCAGCTCACCGAGACAGGGCGATTTGGCCTTC; cdr3_length: 12; v_call: TRBV18; j_call: TRBJ1-2; d_call: TRBD1; clone_size: once
cdr3_aa: CASSERGMVRETQYF; cdr3_nt: TGTGCCAGCAGCGAGAGGGGGATGGTTAGGGAGACCCAGTACTTC; cdr3_length: 15; v_call: TRBV6-5; j_call: TRBJ2-5; d_call: NA; clone_size: NA
cdr3_aa: CASSLGTGTGDTQYF; cdr3_nt: TGTGCCAGCAGCTTAGGGACAGGGACCGGGGATACGCAGTATTTT; cdr3_length: 15; v_call: TRBV7-6; j_call: TRBJ2-3; d_call: TRBD1; clone_size: NA
cdr3_aa: CASSVGNRDTEAFF; cdr3_nt: TGTGCCAGCAGCGTAGGGAACAGGGACACTGAAGCTTTCTTT; cdr3_length: 14; v_call: TRBV9; j_call: TRBJ1-1; d_call: NA; clone_size: NA
cdr3_aa: CASSCQGNTEAFF; cdr3_nt: TGCGCCAGCAGTTGTCAGGGCAACACTGAAGCTTTCTTT; cdr3_length: 13; v_call: TRBV23-1; j_call: TRBJ1-1; d_call: NA; clone_size: few
cdr3_aa: CAVGGEAYNEQFF; cdr3_nt: TGTGCCGTAGGGGGGGAGGCCTACAATGAGCAGTTCTTC; cdr3_length: 13; v_call: TRBV24-1; j_call: TRBJ2-1; d_call: NA; clone_size: NA
cdr3_aa: CSASGTENTGELFF; cdr3_nt: TGCAGTGCTAGTGGGACAGAGAACACCGGGGAGCTGTTTTTT; cdr3_length: 14; v_call: TRBV20-1; j_call: TRBJ2-2; d_call: TRBD1; clone_size: NA
cdr3_aa: CASSDRDSRNYGYTF; cdr3_nt: TGTGCCAGCAGCGACCGGGACAGTCGTAACTATGGCTACACCTTC; cdr3_length: 15; v_call: TRBV6-7; j_call: TRBJ1-2; d_call: TRBD1; clone_size: NA
cdr3_aa: CASSHPQGTPYGYTF; cdr3_nt: TGCGCCAGCAGCCATCCACAGGGGACACCCTATGGCTACACCTTC; cdr3_length: 15; v_call: TRBV4-1; j_call: TRBJ1-2; d_call: TRBD1; clone_size: NA
cdr3_aa: CATSRQGPPEAFF; cdr3_nt: TGTGCCACCAGCAGACAGGGGCCACCTGAAGCTTTCTTT; cdr3_length: 13; v_call: TRBV15; j_call: TRBJ1-1; d_call: NA; clone_size: NA
cdr3_aa: CASSLGLAGGITGELFF; cdr3_nt: TGTGCCAGCAGCTTGGGACTAGCGGGGGGGATCACCGGGGAGCTGTTTTTT; cdr3_length: 17; v_call: TRBV5-4; j_call: TRBJ2-2; d_call: TRBD2; clone_size: NA
cdr3_aa: CASSDRGKTEAFF; cdr3_nt: TGTGCCAGCAGTGACAGGGGAAAGACTGAAGCTTTCTTT; cdr3_length: 13; v_call: TRBV27; j_call: TRBJ1-1; d_call: TRBD1; clone_size: NA
cdr3_aa: CASSSTGGPTGVTDTQYF; cdr3_nt: TGTGCCAGCAGCTCCACCGGGGGCCCGACAGGGGTCACAGATACGCAGTATTTT; cdr3_length: 18; v_call: TRBV11-3; j_call: TRBJ2-3; d_call: TRBD1; clone_size: NA
cdr3_aa: CASSDRGTHTIYF; cdr3_nt: TGTGCCAGCAGCGACAGGGGGACGCACACCATATATTTT; cdr3_length: 13; v_call: TRBV11-2; j_call: TRBJ1-3; d_call: TRBD1; clone_size: NA
cdr3_aa: CASSWIMGHESYEQYF; cdr3_nt: TGTGCCAGCAGTTGGATCATGGGGCACGAGTCCTACGAGCAGTACTTC; cdr3_length: 16; v_call: TRBV28; j_call: TRBJ2-7; d_call: NA; clone_size: NA
cdr3_aa: CASSYRGYGPTYGYTF; cdr3_nt: TGTGCCAGCAGTTACAGGGGATATGGGCCTACATATGGCTACACCTTC; cdr3_length: 16; v_call: TRBV6-5; j_call: TRBJ1-2; d_call: NA; clone_size: NA
cdr3_aa: CASSNQGAVINEQFF; cdr3_nt: TGTGCCAGCTCAAACCAGGGGGCGGTTATCAATGAGCAGTTCTTC; cdr3_length: 15; v_call: TRBV18; j_call: TRBJ2-1; d_call: TRBD1; clone_size: NA
cdr3_aa: CASSQDRQIYNSPLHF; cdr3_nt: TGTGCCAGCAGCCAAGACCGACAGATTTATAATTCACCCCTCCACTTT; cdr3_length: 16; v_call: TRBV14; j_call: TRBJ1-6; d_call: NA; clone_size: NA
cdr3_aa: CASSYRGTGGNSGANVLTF; cdr3_nt: TGTGCCAGCAGCTATAGGGGGACAGGAGGAAATTCTGGGGCCAACGTCCTGACTTTC; cdr3_length: 19; v_call: TRBV6-6; j_call: TRBJ2-6; d_call: TRBD1; clone_size: NA